The T cell receptor (beta chain) described here comes from a study of shared clonotypes between healthy human individuals. Overall study context: Three plates were used per donor for CD4 naive, three for CD4 memory, two for CD8 naive and one for CD8 memory. General observations from the study: The authors sampled blood alone, and tissue repertoires likely differ.

Germline V gene sequence: CDR1 MGHRA, CDR2 YSYEKL. This CDR3 spans 16 amino acids. After removal of 4 bases from V and 6 bases from J, the junction contained 12 bases not matched to a gene. A remark on this clone: Its specificity is unknown.

CD45RO-negative CD8 cells positively selected for CCR7 made up the naive population, which excluded terminally differentiated effector memory CD45RA+ cells. The run depth of the assay was deep. The repertoire was sequenced with immunoSEQ multiplex PCR; TCRdb's copy has only in-frame clones and lacks some. The top ten hold under 1.5% of the sample, which has around 2,100,000 clones, roughly 94% seen once. The TCR comes from a man aged 18 to 30 in good health. Sequencing was performed on naive CD8+ T cells sorted from blood. This chain uses TRBV4-1 with TRBJ2-4, with 7 nucleotides matching TRBD2. The CDR3, as DNA: TGCGCCAGCAGCCCCCAGCTGGGAGGGGCGGGAAACATTCAGTACTTC. It yields the protein CASSPQLGGAGNIQYF.